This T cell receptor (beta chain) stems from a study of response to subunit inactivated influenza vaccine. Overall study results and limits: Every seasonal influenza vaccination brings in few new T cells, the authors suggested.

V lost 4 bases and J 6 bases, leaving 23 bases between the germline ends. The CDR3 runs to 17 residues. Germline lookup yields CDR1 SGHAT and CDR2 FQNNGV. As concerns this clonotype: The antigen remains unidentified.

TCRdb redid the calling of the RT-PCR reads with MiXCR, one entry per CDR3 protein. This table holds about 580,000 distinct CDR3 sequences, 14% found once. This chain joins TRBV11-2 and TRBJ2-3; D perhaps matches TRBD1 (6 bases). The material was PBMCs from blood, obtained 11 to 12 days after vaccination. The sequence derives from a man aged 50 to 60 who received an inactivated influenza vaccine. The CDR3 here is CASSSRRRGFLGDTQYF. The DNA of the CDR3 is TGTGCCAGCAGCTCCCGGCGCAGGGGATTCCTTGGGGATACGCAGTATTTT.